This T cell receptor (beta chain) was identified during a study of radiation and T cells in renal cell carcinoma. Study results and caveats: Top 100 clonotypes averaged approximately 50% in irradiated versus roughly 43% in nephrectomy-only tumors. Dominant CDR3 motifs occupied more repertoire in irradiated than control tumors.

Stated treatment: treatment-naive control, cytoreductive nephrectomy. Control samples are tumors resected by cytoreductive nephrectomy without prior radiation. Control tumors came from 4 females and over 9 males, aged about 35 to 90. The data were produced by immunoSEQ multiplex PCR, yet TCRdb's version contains in-frame clones alone and is incomplete. Of some 15,000 clones detected, approximately 56% appear once; the ten largest clones hold 9.7%. About this clone itself: The antigen is undetermined.

V dropped 6 bases and J dropped 8 bases, with 13 bases sitting between them. The CDR3 covers 12 residues. Looked up from germline, CDR1 is MNHEY and CDR2 is SVGAGI. The TCR sequence derives from a man between 35 and 55 years old with renal cell carcinoma. The rearrangement joins TRBV6-5 to TRBJ1-2; no reliable D call. Sequencing used tumor tissue, obtained from a patient whose treatment was nephrectomy without radiotherapy. The DNA of the CDR3 is TGTGCCAGCAGCCTCGGTGAAGGCGGCTACACCTTC. It encodes CASSLGEGGYTF.